The 2 T cell receptor beta chains below all came from one sample that was sequenced in a study of shared clonotypes between healthy human individuals. The assay was immunoSEQ multiplex PCR, and TCRdb's table has in-frame clones only and misses some. Of a few million clones listed, around 93% are singletons. CD45RO negativity and positive selection for CCR7 defined naive CD8 cells, a population that excluded terminally differentiated effector memory CD45RA+ cells. Sequencing was performed on naive CD8+ T cells from PBMCs. The receptors here all came from a man aged 18 to 30 in good health. Some clones in this sample may be carry-over from other donors' samples.

The rearrangement joins TRBV2 to TRBJ1-1; D is perhaps TRBD1 (6 bases). From germline, CDR1 is SNHLY and CDR2 FYNNEI. CDR3 size: 15 residues. The germline V and J ends were trimmed by 4 bases and 1 base, with 13 bases remaining between them. The CDR3 coding sequence is TGTGCCAGCAGTGTCTCTTTCAGGGGGAACACTGAAGCTTTCTTT. Translated, it gives CASSVSFRGNTEAFF.

The chain is built from TRBV11-2 and TRBJ2-7; 8 bases line up with TRBD2. CDR1 is SGHAT, CDR2 FQNNGV, per germline. Germline trimming cut 5 bases from V and 0 bases from J; bases unmatched to any gene: 6. This CDR3 region has 15 residues. The CDR3 nucleotides read TGTGCCAGCAGCCCACGGGGGGGGCGCTCCTACGAGCAGTACTTC. Encoded protein: CASSPRGGRSYEQYF. The whole variable domain, remainder taken from reference TRBV11-2 and TRBJ2-7, is EAGVAQSPRYKIIEKRQSVAFWCNPISGHATLYWYQQILGQGPKLLIQFQNNGVVDDSQLPKDRFSAERLKGVDSTLKIQPAKLEDSAVYLCASSPRGGRSYEQYFGPGTRLTVT.